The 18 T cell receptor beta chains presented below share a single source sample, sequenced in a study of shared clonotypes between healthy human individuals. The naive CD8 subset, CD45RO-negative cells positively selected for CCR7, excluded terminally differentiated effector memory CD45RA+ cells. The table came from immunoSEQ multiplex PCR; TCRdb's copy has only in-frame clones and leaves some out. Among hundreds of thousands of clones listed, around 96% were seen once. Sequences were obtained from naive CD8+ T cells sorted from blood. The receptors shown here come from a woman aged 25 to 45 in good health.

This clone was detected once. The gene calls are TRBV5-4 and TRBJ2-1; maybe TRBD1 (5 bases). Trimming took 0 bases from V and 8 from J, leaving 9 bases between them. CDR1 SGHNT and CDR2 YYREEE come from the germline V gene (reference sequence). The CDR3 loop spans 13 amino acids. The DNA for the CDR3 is TGTGCCAGCAGCTTGGCCAAGGGGTATGAGCAGTTCTTC. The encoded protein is CASSLAKGYEQFF. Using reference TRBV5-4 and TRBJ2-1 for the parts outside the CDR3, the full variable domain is ETGVTQSPTHLIKTRGQQVTLRCSSQSGHNTVSWYQQALGQGPQFIFQYYREEENGRGNFPPRFSGLQFPNYSSELNVNALELDDSALYLCASSLAKGYEQFFGPGTRLTVL.

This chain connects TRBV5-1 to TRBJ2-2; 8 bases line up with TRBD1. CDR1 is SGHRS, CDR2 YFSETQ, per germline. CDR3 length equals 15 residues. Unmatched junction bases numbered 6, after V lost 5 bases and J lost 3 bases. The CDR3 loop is CASSSETGDTGELFF. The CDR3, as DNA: TGCGCCAGCAGTTCCGAGACAGGGGACACCGGGGAGCTGTTTTTT. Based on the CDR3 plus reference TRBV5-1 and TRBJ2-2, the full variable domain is KAGVTQTPRYLIKTRGQQVTLSCSPISGHRSVSWYQQTPGQGLQFLFEYFSETQRNKGNFPGRFSGRQFSNSRSEMNVSTLELGDSALYLCASSSETGDTGELFFGEGSRLTVL.

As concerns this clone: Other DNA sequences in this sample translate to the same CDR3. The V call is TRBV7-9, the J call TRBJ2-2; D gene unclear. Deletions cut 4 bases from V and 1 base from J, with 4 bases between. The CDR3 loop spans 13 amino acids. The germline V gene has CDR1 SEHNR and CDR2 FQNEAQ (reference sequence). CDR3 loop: CASSSLNTGELFF. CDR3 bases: TGTGCCAGCAGCTCCCTGAACACCGGGGAGCTGTTTTTT.

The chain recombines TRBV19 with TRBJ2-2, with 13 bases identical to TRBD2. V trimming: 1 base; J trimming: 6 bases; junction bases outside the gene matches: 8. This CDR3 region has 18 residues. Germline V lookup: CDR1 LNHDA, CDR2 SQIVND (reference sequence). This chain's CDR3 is CASSIAWTSGSGAGELFF. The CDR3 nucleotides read TGTGCCAGTAGTATAGCGTGGACTAGCGGGAGTGGAGCCGGGGAGCTGTTTTTT.

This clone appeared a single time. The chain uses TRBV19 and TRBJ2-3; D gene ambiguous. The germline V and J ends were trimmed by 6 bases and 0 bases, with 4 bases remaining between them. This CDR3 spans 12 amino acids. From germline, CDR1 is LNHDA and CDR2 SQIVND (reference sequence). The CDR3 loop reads CASSRSTDTQYF. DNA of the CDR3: TGTGCCAGTAGCCGGAGCACAGATACGCAGTATTTT.

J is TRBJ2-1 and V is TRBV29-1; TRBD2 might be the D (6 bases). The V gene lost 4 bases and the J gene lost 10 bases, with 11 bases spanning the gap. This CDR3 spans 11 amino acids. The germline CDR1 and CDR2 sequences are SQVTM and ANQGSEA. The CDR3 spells CSVGGKEEQFF. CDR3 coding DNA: TGCAGCGTTGGCGGGAAGGAGGAGCAGTTCTTC.

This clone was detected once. The CDR3 DNA is TGCACCAGCAGCTCTAGTGGTTTGCGAAAGACCTATGGCTACACCTTC. This translates into CTSSSSGLRKTYGYTF. The rearrangement links TRBV1 to TRBJ1-2. TRBV1 is tagged as a pseudogene. CDR3 size: 16 residues.

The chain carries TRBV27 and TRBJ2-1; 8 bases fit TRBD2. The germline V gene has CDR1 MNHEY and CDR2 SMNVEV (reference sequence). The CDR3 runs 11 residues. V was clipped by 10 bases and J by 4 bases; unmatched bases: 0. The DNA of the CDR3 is TGTGCCACGGGGGGGTACAATGAGCAGTTCTTC. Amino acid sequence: CATGGYNEQFF.

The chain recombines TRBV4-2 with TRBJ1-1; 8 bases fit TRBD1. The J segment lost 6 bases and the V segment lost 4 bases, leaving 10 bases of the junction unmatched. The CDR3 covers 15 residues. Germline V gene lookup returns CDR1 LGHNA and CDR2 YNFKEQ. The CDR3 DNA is TGTGCCAGCAGCCCCACCGGGACAGGTTACCCTGAAGCTTTCTTT. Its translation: CASSPTGTGYPEAFF.

The CDR3 nucleotides read TGTGCCAGCAGCCAACTAGCGGGAGTGATGGAGACCCAGTACTTC. Its protein product is CASSQLAGVMETQYF. This sequence joins TRBV14 and TRBJ2-5; TRBD2 agrees at 10 bases. The germline CDR1 and CDR2 sequences are SGHDN and FVKESK. The trim removed 2 bases at V and 5 bases at J, leaving 5 bases unmatched. The CDR3 loop spans 15 amino acids. Complete variable domain (other parts from reference TRBV14 and TRBJ2-5): EAGVTQFPSHSVIEKGQTVTLRCDPISGHDNLYWYRRVMGKEIKFLLHFVKESKQDESGMPNNRFLAERTGGTYSTLKVQPAELEDSGVYFCASSQLAGVMETQYFGPGTRLLVL.

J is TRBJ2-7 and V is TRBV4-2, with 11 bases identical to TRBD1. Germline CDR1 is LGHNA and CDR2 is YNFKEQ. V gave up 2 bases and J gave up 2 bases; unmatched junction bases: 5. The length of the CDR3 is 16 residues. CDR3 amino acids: CASSQSPGQGAYEQYF. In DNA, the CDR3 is TGTGCCAGCAGCCAATCCCCGGGACAGGGGGCCTACGAGCAGTACTTC.

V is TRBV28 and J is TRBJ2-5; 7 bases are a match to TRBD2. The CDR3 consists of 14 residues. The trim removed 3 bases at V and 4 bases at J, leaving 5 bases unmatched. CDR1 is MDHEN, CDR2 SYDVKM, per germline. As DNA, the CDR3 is TGTGCCAGCAGTTTTACGGGAGGACGAGAGACCCAGTACTTC. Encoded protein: CASSFTGGRETQYF.

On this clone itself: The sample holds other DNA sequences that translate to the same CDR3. The CDR3 protein is CASSSGTSGNNEQFF. CDR3 sequence (DNA): TGTGCCAGCAGTTCCGGGACTAGCGGTAACAATGAGCAGTTCTTC. The chain links TRBV27 to TRBJ2-1, with TRBD2 identical over 11 bases. This CDR3 has 15 residues. Per germline, CDR1 MNHEY and CDR2 SMNVEV (reference sequence). J lost 5 bases, V lost 4 bases, and 4 bases had no gene match.

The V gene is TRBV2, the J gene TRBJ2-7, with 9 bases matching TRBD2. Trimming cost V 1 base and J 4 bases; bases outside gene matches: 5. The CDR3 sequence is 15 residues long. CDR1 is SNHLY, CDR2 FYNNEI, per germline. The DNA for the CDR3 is TGTGCCAGCAGTGAAGTTAGCGGGAGCTTTTACGAGCAGTACTTC. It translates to CASSEVSGSFYEQYF.

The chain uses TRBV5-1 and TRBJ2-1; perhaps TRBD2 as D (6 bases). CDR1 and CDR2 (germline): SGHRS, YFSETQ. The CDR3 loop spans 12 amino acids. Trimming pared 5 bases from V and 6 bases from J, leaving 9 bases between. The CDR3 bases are TGCGCCAGCAGGGGCGGGATCAATGAGCAGTTCTTC. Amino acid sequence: CASRGGINEQFF. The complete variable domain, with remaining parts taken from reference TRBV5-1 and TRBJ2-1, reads KAGVTQTPRYLIKTRGQQVTLSCSPISGHRSVSWYQQTPGQGLQFLFEYFSETQRNKGNFPGRFSGRQFSNSRSEMNVSTLELGDSALYLCASRGGINEQFFGPGTRLTVL.

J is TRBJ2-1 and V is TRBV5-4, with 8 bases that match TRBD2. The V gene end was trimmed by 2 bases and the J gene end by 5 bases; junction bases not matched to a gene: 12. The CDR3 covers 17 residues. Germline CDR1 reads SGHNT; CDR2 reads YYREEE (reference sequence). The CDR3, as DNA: TGTGCCAGCAGCTTTCCAATGGCGGGAGGCATCCACAATGAGCAGTTCTTC. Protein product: CASSFPMAGGIHNEQFF.

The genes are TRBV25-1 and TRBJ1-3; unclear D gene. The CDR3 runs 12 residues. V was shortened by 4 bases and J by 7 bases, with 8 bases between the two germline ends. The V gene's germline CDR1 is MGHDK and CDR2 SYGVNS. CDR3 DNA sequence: TGTGCCAGCAGTGGCGAGGATAACACCATATATTTT. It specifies CASSGEDNTIYF.

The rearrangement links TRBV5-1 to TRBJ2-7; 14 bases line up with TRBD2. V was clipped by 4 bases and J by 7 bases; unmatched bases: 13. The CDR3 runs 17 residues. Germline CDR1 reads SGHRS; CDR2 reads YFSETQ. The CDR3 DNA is TGCGCCAGCAGCCCCACTCCGGGACTAGCGGGAGTTCGGGAGCAGTACTTC. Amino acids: CASSPTPGLAGVREQYF.